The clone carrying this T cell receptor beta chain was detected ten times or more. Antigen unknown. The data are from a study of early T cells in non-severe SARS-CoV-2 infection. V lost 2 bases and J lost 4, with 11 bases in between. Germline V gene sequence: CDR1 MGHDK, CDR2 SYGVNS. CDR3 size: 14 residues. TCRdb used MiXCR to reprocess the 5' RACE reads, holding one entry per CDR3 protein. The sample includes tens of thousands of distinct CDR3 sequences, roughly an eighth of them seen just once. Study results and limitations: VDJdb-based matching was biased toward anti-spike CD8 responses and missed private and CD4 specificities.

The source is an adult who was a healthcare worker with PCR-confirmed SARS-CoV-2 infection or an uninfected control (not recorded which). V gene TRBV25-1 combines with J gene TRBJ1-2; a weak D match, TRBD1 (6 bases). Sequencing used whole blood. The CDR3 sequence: CASSEPQGLYGYTF. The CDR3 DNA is TGTGCCAGCAGTGAACCCCAGGGGCTCTATGGCTACACCTTC.